This record looks at one T cell receptor beta chain sequence and its context. Its antigen is still unknown. This sample is drawn from a study of long-term antiretroviral therapy in people with HIV. V lost 2 bases and J lost 4; bases outside the gene matches: 5. The length of the CDR3 is 15 residues. Germline V gene lookup returns CDR1 PRHDT and CDR2 FYEKMQ (reference sequence). It was version v3.0 of the immunoSEQ assay that was run at survey level. Clones were read by immunoSEQ multiplex PCR, and TCRdb kept only the in-frame ones, dropping some. The data contain some 25,000 clones, about 86% of them seen just once; the ten biggest clones take up more than 15%. Study-wide results and limits: Participants lacked recorded data on ART adherence, viral resistance or therapy changes.

The sample in question was unsorted PBMCs, obtained 1.2 years after starting antiretroviral therapy. The clonotype was recovered from a man between 45 and 60 years old with HIV. V usage is TRBV13 and J usage is TRBJ2-7; 10 bases match TRBD1. CDR3 in DNA: TGTGCCAGCAGCTTAAGCCGGACAGGGGGGTACGAGCAGTACTTC. This gives the protein CASSLSRTGGYEQYF.